This record looks at one TCR beta chain sequence and its context. This specimen belongs to a study of blood T cell repertoires in COVID-19. Across the study: Donors in the United States, Italy and Spain gave samples during acute or convalescent COVID-19. T cells, B-cell-depleted T cells, or PBMCs supplied cDNA or gDNA.

The germline V gene encodes CDR1 LNHDA and CDR2 SQIVND (reference sequence). CDR3 length equals 16 residues. Trimming took off 0 bases at V and 0 bases at J, with 11 bases between the two ends. The assay was immunoSEQ multiplex PCR, and TCRdb's table has in-frame clones only and misses some. The sample carries 200,000 to 250,000 clones, about four fifths recorded once. The rearrangement uses TRBV19 and TRBJ1-2; a possible D gene is TRBD1 (5 bases). The receptor comes from a man aged 60 to 69 who had recovered from COVID-19. Sequencing was performed on PBMCs or T cells enriched from blood (not recorded which). The CDR3 DNA reads as TGTGCCAGTAGTATAGATAGCGGCAGGGCTAACTATGGCTACACCTTC. It translates to CASSIDSGRANYGYTF.